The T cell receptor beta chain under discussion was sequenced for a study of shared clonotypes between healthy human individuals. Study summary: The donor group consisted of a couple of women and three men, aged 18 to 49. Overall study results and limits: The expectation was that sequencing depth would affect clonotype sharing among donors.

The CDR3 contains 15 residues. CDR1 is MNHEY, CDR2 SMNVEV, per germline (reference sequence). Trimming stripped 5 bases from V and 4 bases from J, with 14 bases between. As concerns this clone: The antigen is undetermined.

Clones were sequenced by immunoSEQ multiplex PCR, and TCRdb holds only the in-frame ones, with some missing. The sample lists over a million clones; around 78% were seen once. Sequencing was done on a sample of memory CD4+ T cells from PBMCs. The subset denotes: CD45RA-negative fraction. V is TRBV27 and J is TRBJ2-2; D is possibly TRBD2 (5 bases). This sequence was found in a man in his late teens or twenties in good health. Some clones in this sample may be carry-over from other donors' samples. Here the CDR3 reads CASSVGRVGTGELFF. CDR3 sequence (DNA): TGTGCCAGCAGTGTAGGGCGGGTCGGCACCGGGGAGCTGTTTTTT.